The text below deals with one T cell receptor (beta chain). These data come from a study of blood T cell repertoires in COVID-19. Study background: Samples taken during acute and convalescent COVID-19 were collected in the United States, Italy and Spain.

Per the germline V gene, CDR1 is LGHNA and CDR2 is YNFKEQ. This CDR3 has 16 amino acids. V was pared by 0 bases and J by 4 bases, with 5 bases of the junction left unmatched. Methods used by the authors: How many nucleated cells were present was estimated from reference gene primer amplification. The repertoire was sequenced with immunoSEQ multiplex PCR; TCRdb's copy has only in-frame clones and lacks some. D and trimming come from the DNA, and the V and J calls and clone size come from that table. The top ten hold about 5.5% of the sample, which has under 200,000 clones, around 82% seen once. The chain employs TRBV4-2 and TRBJ2-3; TRBD2 aligns across 9 bases. This receptor was taken from a woman in her sixties with acute COVID-19. Sample: PBMCs or T cells enriched from blood (not recorded which). In DNA form, the CDR3 reads TGTGCCAGCAGCCAAGATAGCCAGCGGGGGGCAGATACGCAGTATTTT. Its protein is CASSQDSQRGADTQYF.